The clone carrying this T cell receptor (beta chain) occurred many times. Its antigen remains unknown. The data stem from a study of CD8 T cells in ankylosing spondylitis. Quantitative molecular-barcoded 5'-RACE generated the TCR beta libraries. TCRdb used MiXCR to reprocess the 5' RACE reads, holding one entry per CDR3 protein. Of about 500,000 distinct CDR3 sequences in the sample, 5.3% were seen once. Germline V CDR1 and CDR2: SQVTM, ANQGSEA. V dropped 8 bases and J dropped 1 base, with 15 bases sitting between them. The CDR3 consists of 14 residues. General study findings and limits: Reportedly, disease-linked clones are significantly enriched in ankylosing spondylitis patients' matched synovial fluid. Under 10 highly homologous variants formed a TCR beta motif that appeared characteristic of ankylosing spondylitis blood. Clones linked to disease, bearing a CD8+ phenotype, were relatively rare in peripheral blood.

The clonotype comes from a male donor with ankylosing spondylitis. This chain connects TRBV29-1 to TRBJ2-1; the D gene is possibly TRBD2 (6 bases). Source material: blood, either unsorted or a sorted T cell fraction (not recorded which). The CDR3 is CSTQPGLSYNEQFF. The CDR3 DNA is TGCAGCACCCAACCGGGACTTTCCTACAATGAGCAGTTCTTC.